This T cell receptor beta chain was sequenced in a study of T cells in narcolepsy. Trimming cost V 3 bases and J 1 base, with 6 bases left between them. Germline V gene sequence: CDR1 SGHTA, CDR2 FQGNSA. The CDR3 runs to 13 residues. Produced via immunoSEQ multiplex PCR; TCRdb's table is partial and in-frame only. This repertoire shows 31,000 or so clones, roughly nine tenths found once; its top ten account for around 1.2%. Comment on this clone: Its antigen is currently unknown.

Broader study findings: Blood of same and different patients, but not healthy controls, reportedly held recurring autoreactive clonotypes.

The chain employs TRBV7-2 and TRBJ1-1; no definite D call. The sequence came from a human donor with narcolepsy. Input material: CD45RA- memory CD4+ T cells from PBMCs. The CDR3 is CASSLNTNTEAFF. The CDR3 DNA follows: TGTGCCAGCAGCTTGAACACGAACACTGAAGCTTTCTTT. The variable domain in full, completed from reference TRBV7-2 and TRBJ1-1, reads GAGVSQSPSNKVTEKGKDVELRCDPISGHTALYWYRQSLGQGLEFLIYFQGNSAPDKSGLPSDRFSAERTGGSVSTLTIQRTQQEDSAVYLCASSLNTNTEAFFGQGTRLTVV.